The 13 T cell receptor beta chains below come from one sample, sequenced in a study of control samples from healthy donors and cancer patients. Libraries were prepared by immunoSEQ multiplex PCR; TCRdb keeps only in-frame clonotypes and omits some of them. Among about 100,000 clones listed, over 75% were seen once. Specimen: blood. The source of these receptors is a woman between 45 and 65 years old in good health.

Turning to this clone: Other nucleotide sequences from this sample produce the same CDR3. The chain couples TRBV30 to TRBJ2-7; possibly TRBD2 for D (6 bases). V was shortened by 0 bases and J by 0 bases, with 9 bases between the two germline ends. CDR3 length: 14 residues. CDR1 is GTSNPN and CDR2 is SVGIG in the germline V gene (reference sequence). DNA of the CDR3: TGTGCCTGGAGTGTTTCCGGGGGCTCCTACGAGCAGTACGTC. It codes for CAWSVSGGSYEQYV.

V is TRBV11-1 and J is TRBJ1-2; possibly TRBD1 for D (6 bases). The V gene lost 5 bases and the J gene lost 4 bases, with 11 bases spanning the gap. The CDR3 loop spans 13 amino acids. In germline, CDR1 is SGHAT, CDR2 FQDESV (reference sequence). In DNA form, the CDR3 reads TGTGCCAGCAGCCCCGGGGGCCTCTATGGCTACACCTTC. Translated, it gives CASSPGGLYGYTF.

The CDR3 region has the DNA TGCGCCAGCAGGAGACAGTACGAGATGTGGGAAGGCTACACCTTC. It translates to CASRRQYEMWEGYTF. This chain joins TRBV4-3 and TRBJ1-2; perhaps TRBD1 as D (5 bases). The CDR3 has 15 amino acids. Germline-derived CDR1 and CDR2 are LGHNA and YSLEER. Trimming stripped 6 bases from V and 8 bases from J, with 22 bases between.

The count of this clone is one. The rearrangement links TRBV18 to TRBJ2-2, with 9 bases fitting TRBD2. V gave up 4 bases and J gave up 5 bases; unmatched junction bases: 8. The germline V gene has CDR1 KGHSH and CDR2 LQKENI. The CDR3 runs to 16 residues. Here the CDR3 DNA reads TGTGCCAGCTCACGAGCTCGGCTAGCGGGGACCGGGGAGCTGTTTTTT. Amino acid sequence: CASSRARLAGTGELFF.

The chain uses TRBV10-3 and TRBJ1-5; TRBD1 might be the D (5 bases). CDR1 and CDR2 (germline): ENHRY, SYGVKD. There are 13 residues in the CDR3. Trimming removed 6 bases from V and 7 bases from J, with 13 bases in between. This CDR3 is CAIRGGAGQPQHF. CDR3 coding DNA: TGTGCCATCAGAGGCGGGGCGGGACAGCCCCAGCATTTT.

The genes are TRBV18 and TRBJ2-5; unclear D gene. The ends were cut back, 0 bases at V and 5 bases at J, with 7 bases in the middle. The CDR3 is made up of 13 amino acids. Germline V gives CDR1 KGHSH, CDR2 LQKENI. The CDR3 sequence: CASSPPEWETQYF. The CDR3, as DNA: TGTGCCAGCTCACCACCGGAATGGGAGACCCAGTACTTC.

This clone came up once. V and J are TRBV4-3 and TRBJ2-7; D might be TRBD1 or TRBD2, each matching 5 bases. The CDR3 contains 14 residues. Germline CDR1 and CDR2: LGHNA and YSLEER. Trimming stripped 4 bases from V and 4 bases from J, with 14 bases between. The CDR3 is CASSPWDGKYEQYV. The CDR3 nucleotides are TGCGCCAGCAGCCCCTGGGACGGGAAGTACGAGCAGTACGTC.

This chain joins TRBV19 and TRBJ2-3; maybe TRBD2 (6 bases). V was trimmed by 5 bases and J by 3 bases, leaving 15 bases between them. Germline CDR1 LNHDA, CDR2 SQIVND (reference sequence). The CDR3 consists of 15 residues. CDR3 loop: CASSATRRGTDTQYF. As DNA, the CDR3 is TGTGCCAGTAGTGCGACTCGACGGGGGACAGATACGCAGTATTTT.

In DNA, the CDR3 is TGTGCCAGCAGCGGGGGGAGCTATGGCTACACCTTC. The encoded protein is CASSGGSYGYTF. The rearrangement uses TRBV14 and TRBJ1-2; possibly TRBD1 for D (5 bases). From germline, CDR1 is SGHDN and CDR2 FVKESK. This CDR3 has 12 amino acids. V was shortened by 5 bases and J by 4 bases, with 8 bases between the two germline ends.

The V call is TRBV5-4, the J call TRBJ1-1, with D unclear. The CDR3 totals 15 residues. With 0 bases removed from V and 0 bases from J, the gap between germline ends came to 9 bases. Germline V gene data show CDR1 as SGHNT and CDR2 as YYREEE (reference sequence). The CDR3 coding sequence is TGTGCCAGCAGCTTGGAGCCCAGCTTGAACACTGAAGCTTTCTTT. Its translation: CASSLEPSLNTEAFF.

This clone was seen once. V and J are TRBV18 and TRBJ1-1; D is uncertain. The CDR3 totals 14 residues. The germline V and J ends were trimmed by 6 bases and 4 bases, with 15 bases remaining between them. Germline V gene sequence: CDR1 KGHSH, CDR2 LQKENI. This chain's CDR3 is CASSPLWGSTEAFF. The CDR3 DNA reads TGTGCCAGCTCCCCCCTCTGGGGTAGCACTGAAGCTTTCTTT.

This chain connects TRBV18 to TRBJ2-2; D is unresolved. This CDR3 has 15 residues. V dropped 3 bases and J dropped 4 bases, with 12 bases sitting between them. Germline CDR1 and CDR2: KGHSH and LQKENI. The CDR3 region is CASSPVLTGTGELFF. As DNA, the CDR3 is TGTGCCAGCTCACCTGTACTCACGGGCACCGGGGAGCTGTTTTTT.

The chain uses TRBV5-5 and TRBJ2-2; TRBD1 might be the D (6 bases). Germline V gene lookup returns CDR1 SGHKS and CDR2 YYEKEE (reference sequence). Trimming took 0 bases from V and 3 from J, leaving 9 bases between them. This CDR3 spans 15 amino acids. CDR3 in DNA: TGTGCCAGCAGCTTGGCTCCAGGGGACACCGGGGAGCTGTTTTTT. It is translated as CASSLAPGDTGELFF.